This TCR beta chain appears in the sequencing data of a study of CD8 T cells in ankylosing spondylitis. MiXCR, applied by TCRdb to the 5' RACE reads, yields one record per CDR3 protein. The sample consists of roughly 180,000 distinct CDR3 sequences, 9.8% of them appearing once. V dropped 6 bases and J dropped 7 bases, with 24 bases sitting between them. The CDR3 is 15 residues long. Germline V gives CDR1 SQVTM, CDR2 ANQGSEA. This clonotype was observed at least ten times. Its antigen remains unidentified. General observations from the study: Reactive arthritis synovial fluid and blood previously showed some of these motif variants.

This sequence was found in a female donor with ankylosing spondylitis or in good health (not recorded which). This rearrangement joins TRBV29-1 to TRBJ2-5, with D possibly matching TRBD1 (6 bases). The sample taken for sequencing was blood, either unsorted or a sorted T cell fraction (not recorded which). The CDR3, as DNA: TGCAGCGTAGATCGCCGGGACACCTCCACGGGGACCCAGTACTTC. This sequence encodes CSVDRRDTSTGTQYF.